The 14 T cell receptor beta chains given below trace back to one sample, sequenced in a study of T-cell memory formation after mild COVID-19. TCRdb re-analysed the 5' RACE reads in MiXCR, keeping a single row per CDR3 protein. The sample lists around 110,000 distinct CDR3 sequences, roughly 12% occurring once. Sequenced: PBMCs or a T cell subset sorted from them (not recorded which). The source is an adult woman who had mild COVID-19 (a few samples of this study predate the infection). Cell type and time point are not known.

In its sample, this clonotype was seen many times. This chain links TRBV5-1 with TRBJ1-6; no clear D. From germline, CDR1 is SGHRS and CDR2 YFSETQ. Deletions cut 0 bases from V and 0 bases from J, with 10 bases between. The CDR3 runs to 17 residues. The CDR3 is CASSLEALSSYNSPLHF. The CDR3 DNA is TGCGCCAGCAGCTTGGAGGCTCTGAGCTCCTATAATTCACCCCTCCACTTT. Filled out from reference TRBV5-1 and TRBJ1-6, the complete variable domain reads KAGVTQTPRYLIKTRGQQVTLSCSPISGHRSVSWYQQTPGQGLQFLFEYFSETQRNKGNFPGRFSGRQFSNSRSEMNVSTLELGDSALYLCASSLEALSSYNSPLHFGNGTRLTVT.

This clonotype has a handful of counts. This sequence joins TRBV24-1 and TRBJ2-2, with D possibly matching TRBD2 (5 bases). From germline, CDR1 is KGHDR and CDR2 SFDVKD. This CDR3 has 16 residues. Between the trimmed V and J ends, which lost 9 bases and 3 bases, there was a span of 19 bases. The CDR3 spells CATGIASVLHTGELFF. The CDR3 DNA reads TGTGCCACCGGGATAGCGTCAGTCCTCCACACCGGGGAGCTGTTTTTT.

There are a few counts of this clonotype. The gene calls are TRBV29-1 and TRBJ1-2; D is undetermined. The V gene lost 3 bases and the J gene lost 2 bases, with 13 bases spanning the gap. The germline V gene encodes CDR1 SQVTM and CDR2 ANQGSEA. The CDR3 is 14 amino acids. In DNA form, the CDR3 reads TGCAGCGTTGACGAGGCAGGACCCAACTATGGCTACACCTTC. This encodes CSVDEAGPNYGYTF.

This clonotype was recorded a few times. With a much larger clone just one base away, this may be a read error. The genes are TRBV6-4 and TRBJ1-1; D is undetermined. The CDR3 consists of 13 residues. Germline CDR1 reads MRHNA; CDR2 reads SNTAGT. The CDR3 DNA follows: TGTGCCAGCAATGACGGGGAGAACACTGAAGCTTTCTTT. It yields the protein CASNDGENTEAFF.

This rearrangement joins TRBV11-3 to TRBJ2-3; 11 positions agree with TRBD2. The V gene end was trimmed by 5 bases and the J gene end by 3 bases; junction bases not matched to a gene: 10. The germline V gene has CDR1 SGHNT and CDR2 YENEEA. There are 17 residues in the CDR3. CDR3 nucleotides: TGTGCCAGCAGCGACCCGATAGCGGGAGGGCCGACAGATACGCAGTATTTT. Its protein product is CASSDPIAGGPTDTQYF. Supplemented by reference TRBV11-3 and TRBJ2-3, the full variable domain reads EAGVVQSPRYKIIEKKQPVAFWCNPISGHNTLYWYLQNLGQGPELLIRYENEEAVDDSQLPKDRFSAERLKGVDSTLKIQPAELGDSAVYLCASSDPIAGGPTDTQYFGPGTRLTVL.

The V and J genes are TRBV6-4 and TRBJ1-2, with D perhaps TRBD1 (5 bases). Per germline, CDR1 MRHNA and CDR2 SNTAGT. The CDR3 runs 14 residues. V lost 0 bases, J lost 3 bases, and 8 bases lay in between. For the CDR3, the DNA is TGTGCCAGCAGTGACTCGACGGGGGACTATGGCTACACCTTC. It specifies CASSDSTGDYGYTF.

V usage is TRBV12-3 or TRBV12-4 and J usage is TRBJ2-1, with TRBD2 identical over 8 bases. Trimming took 5 bases from V and 3 from J; bases not matched to a gene: 12. CDR3 length equals 17 residues. CDR3 in amino acids: CASSPGRLAGVYNEQFF. In DNA, the CDR3 is TGTGCCAGCAGTCCTGGCCGGCTAGCGGGTGTCTACAATGAGCAGTTCTTC.

V gene TRBV29-1 combines with J gene TRBJ1-2; 7 bases agree with TRBD1. Trimming took 0 bases from V and 3 from J; bases not matched to a gene: 16. From germline, CDR1 is SQVTM and CDR2 ANQGSEA. The CDR3 is 18 amino acids. In DNA, the CDR3 is TGCAGCGTTGAAGATCGGAGGATTCCCGGGACAGCTGACTATGGCTACACCTTC. Translating gives CSVEDRRIPGTADYGYTF. The variable domain in full, completed from reference TRBV29-1 and TRBJ1-2, reads SAVISQKPSRDICQRGTSLTIQCQVDSQVTMMFWYRQQPGQSLTLIATANQGSEATYESGFVIDKFPISRPNLTFSTLTVSNMSPEDSSIYLCSVEDRRIPGTADYGYTFGSGTRLTVV.

The chain links TRBV2 to TRBJ1-5; possibly TRBD1 for D (5 bases). V was shortened by 6 bases and J by 5 bases, with 11 bases between the two germline ends. The CDR3 covers 13 residues. Germline loops: CDR1 SNHLY, CDR2 FYNNEI. The CDR3 nucleotides are TGTGCCAGCAGGGCCGCGACAGATCAGCCCCAGCATTTT. Its translation: CASRAATDQPQHF.

This clonotype was picked up many times. The J gene is TRBJ2-3, the V gene TRBV12-3 or TRBV12-4; possible D gene TRBD2, 5 bases. The CDR3 has 14 amino acids. Trimming took 7 bases from V and 6 from J, leaving 17 bases between them. The CDR3 DNA follows: TGTGCCAGCAACGGCGGCGGGTTGACGGATACGCAGTATTTT. Translation gives CASNGGGLTDTQYF.

The genes are TRBV10-3 and TRBJ1-1; D remains ambiguous. The germline V gene has CDR1 ENHRY and CDR2 SYGVKD. V shed 2 bases and J shed 4 bases, with 2 bases lying between them. CDR3 length: 11 residues. For the CDR3, the DNA is TGTGCCATCAGTGAGACCACTGAAGCTTTCTTT. Translating it yields CAISETTEAFF.

This chain connects TRBV7-6 to TRBJ2-5; D is perhaps TRBD2 (6 bases). V shed 5 bases and J shed 3 bases, with 13 bases lying between them. The germline gives CDR1 SGHVS, CDR2 FNYEAQ. The CDR3 is 14 residues long. CDR3 nucleotide sequence: TGTGCCAGCAGCCCTCCTTTAGCGGAAGAGACCCAGTACTTC. Protein sequence: CASSPPLAEETQYF.

This clonotype was seen only a few times. J is TRBJ2-5 and V is TRBV12-3 or TRBV12-4; D remains unclear. The CDR3 length is 12 residues. V lost 5 bases and J lost 4, with 8 bases in between. CDR3 residues: CASSPWGETQYF. CDR3 DNA: TGTGCCAGCAGTCCCTGGGGAGAGACCCAGTACTTC.

A few counts support this clonotype. The V gene is TRBV29-1, the J gene TRBJ2-1; 10 bases fit TRBD2. The CDR3 consists of 14 residues. Germline-derived CDR1 and CDR2 are SQVTM and ANQGSEA. Trimming removed 3 bases from V and 7 bases from J; junction bases left unmatched: 6. The CDR3 region has the DNA TGCAGCGTTGACCTAGCGGGAGTGTGGAATGAGCAGTTCTTC. It translates to CSVDLAGVWNEQFF.